Following are 29 T cell receptor beta chains from one sample sequenced in a study of blood T cell repertoires in COVID-19. Method: immunoSEQ multiplex PCR; TCRdb's copy keeps in-frame clones and lacks some. The table includes about 300,000 clones, about 85% detected once. The sample taken for sequencing was peripheral blood. The receptors shown here come from a man between 18 and 29 years old with active or convalescent COVID-19.

This chain uses TRBV6-5 with TRBJ2-7, with 9 nucleotides matching TRBD1. The V gene end was trimmed by 7 bases and the J gene end by 6 bases; junction bases not matched to a gene: 13. This CDR3 comprises 15 residues. In germline, CDR1 is MNHEY, CDR2 SVGAGI. The CDR3, as DNA: TGTGCCAGCACGAGCCGGGACAGGGTTTTCCTCGAGCAGTACTTC. Translation gives CASTSRDRVFLEQYF.

The chain employs TRBV28 and TRBJ2-2; 10 bases match TRBD1. CDR3 length equals 15 residues. The junction had 5 bases not matched to a gene; V was cut back by 4 bases and J by 6 bases. The germline CDR1 and CDR2 sequences are MDHEN and SYDVKM. CDR3 residues: CASSSSGTGAGELFF. The CDR3 region has the DNA TGTGCCAGCAGTTCATCCGGGACAGGGGCCGGGGAGCTGTTTTTT.

The chain joins TRBV13 to TRBJ2-3; tentatively, D is TRBD2 (6 bases). V lost 1 base to trimming and J lost 0 bases, with 17 bases between them. The CDR3 covers 18 residues. Germline CDR1 is PRHDT and CDR2 is FYEKMQ (reference sequence). The CDR3 loop reads CASSLEGTQLTSTDTQYF. The CDR3 DNA reads as TGTGCCAGCAGCTTAGAAGGGACTCAGCTTACTAGCACAGATACGCAGTATTTT. The whole variable domain, filled in from reference TRBV13 and TRBJ2-3, reads AAGVIQSPRHLIKEKRETATLKCYPIPRHDTVYWYQQGPGQDPQFLISFYEKMQSDKGSIPDRFSAQQFSDYHSELNMSSLELGDSALYFCASSLEGTQLTSTDTQYFGPGTRLTVL.

This clone was picked up one time. The rearrangement joins TRBV15 to TRBJ1-3; D gene unclear. V dropped 0 bases and J dropped 0 bases, with 6 bases sitting between them. The CDR3 has 15 amino acids. Germline V CDR1 and CDR2: LNHNV, YYDKDF (reference sequence). CDR3 sequence (DNA): TGTGCCACCAGCAGAGATTTAGACTCTGGAAACACCATATATTTT. Amino acid sequence: CATSRDLDSGNTIYF.

The V call is TRBV4-1, the J call TRBJ2-3; 8 positions match TRBD1. The junction had 16 bases not matched to a gene; V was cut back by 3 bases and J by 8 bases. Germline V lookup: CDR1 MGHRA, CDR2 YSYEKL. The CDR3 is 17 residues long. As DNA, the CDR3 is TGCGCCAGCAGCCAGACGCTCGTTCAGGGGGCCCGGTCTACGCAGTATTTT. This encodes CASSQTLVQGARSTQYF.

The V gene is TRBV7-2, the J gene TRBJ2-5; 10 bases are shared with TRBD2. This CDR3 has 15 amino acids. V lost 6 bases, J lost 7 bases, and 11 bases stayed unmatched. In germline, CDR1 is SGHTA, CDR2 FQGNSA. CDR3 in amino acids: CASSSSPGLARTQYF. The CDR3 DNA reads as TGTGCCAGCAGTTCATCCCCGGGACTAGCGAGGACCCAGTACTTC.

This sequence joins TRBV3-1 (or the pseudogene TRBV3-2) and TRBJ2-1; TRBD2 aligns across 8 bases. Germline V gene data show CDR1 as LGHDT and CDR2 as YNNKEL (reference sequence). The CDR3 has 16 amino acids. V dropped 0 bases and J dropped 0; count of bases not matched to a gene: 1. The CDR3 DNA sequence: TGTGCCAGCAGCCAAGATGCGGGGGGCTCCTACAATGAGCAGTTCTTC. The encoded protein is CASSQDAGGSYNEQFF.

The chain combines TRBV5-1 with TRBJ2-1; 16 bases line up with TRBD2. The V gene's germline CDR1 is SGHRS and CDR2 YFSETQ. The V and J ends lost 3 bases and 4 bases, in that order; junction bases with no gene match: 4. The CDR3 totals 17 residues. The CDR3 DNA reads as TGCGCCAGCAGCTCCGGGACTAGCGGGGGGGTTTACAATGAGCAGTTCTTC. This encodes CASSSGTSGGVYNEQFF.

In its sample, this clone was seen once. The chain joins TRBV7-9 to TRBJ1-4; maybe TRBD1 (5 bases). The CDR3 runs to 18 residues. CDR1 is SEHNR, CDR2 FQNEAQ, per germline (reference sequence). Trimming removed 5 bases at V and 5 bases at J, with 24 bases between. CDR3 nucleotide sequence: TGTGCCAGCAGCACCCAGACAGTCGCTAAAACCCCCAATGAAAAACTGTTTTTT. Protein sequence: CASSTQTVAKTPNEKLFF.

The chain combines TRBV6-2 or TRBV6-3 with TRBJ2-5, with 7 bases lining up with TRBD1. The CDR3 length is 15 residues. The junction had 11 bases not matched to a gene; V was cut back by 5 bases and J by 5 bases. Germline V gene data show CDR1 as MNHEY and CDR2 as SVGEGT. The CDR3 DNA reads as TGTGCCAGCAGTGGACAGGACCCGGGTCGGGAGACCCAGTACTTC. It specifies CASSGQDPGRETQYF.

V gene TRBV7-2 combines with J gene TRBJ1-5; tentative D call: TRBD1 (6 bases). The CDR3 consists of 14 residues. Germline CDR1 and CDR2: SGHTA and FQGNSA. V lost 1 base, J lost 6 bases, and 10 bases lay in between. The chain's CDR3 is CASSLVGGGQPQHF. CDR3 DNA sequence: TGTGCCAGCAGCTTAGTAGGGGGTGGTCAGCCCCAGCATTTT.

The chain has TRBV6-6 and TRBJ2-7; TRBD2 aligns across 10 bases. CDR1 MNHNY and CDR2 SVGAGI come from the germline V gene (reference sequence). The V segment lost 6 bases and the J segment 4 bases; nucleotides outside the gene matches: 6. This CDR3 is built from 14 residues. Here the CDR3 reads CASRPLAGYYEQYF. The CDR3 bases are TGTGCCAGCAGGCCACTAGCGGGGTATTACGAGCAGTACTTC.

This chain uses TRBV6-2 or TRBV6-3 with TRBJ2-6, with no clear D. V lost 6 bases and J lost 8, with 14 bases in between. Germline V gene data show CDR1 as MNHEY and CDR2 as SVGEGT. This CDR3 is 14 amino acids long. CDR3 residues: CASSHASGSNVLTF. CDR3 DNA sequence: TGTGCCAGCAGCCACGCTTCCGGGTCCAACGTCCTGACTTTC.

The chain links TRBV19 to TRBJ1-2, with D unclear. The V gene lost 1 base and the J gene lost 2 bases, with 8 bases spanning the gap. There are 14 residues in the CDR3. Germline V CDR1 and CDR2: LNHDA, SQIVND (reference sequence). CDR3 residues: CASSIGQINYGYTF. The CDR3 coding sequence is TGTGCCAGTAGTATAGGGCAAATCAACTATGGCTACACCTTC.

The chain combines TRBV25-1 with TRBJ2-7; 7 bases align to TRBD1. The CDR3 spans 13 residues. Germline CDR1 and CDR2: MGHDK and SYGVNS. V lost 0 bases, J lost 9 bases, and 5 bases stayed unmatched. The CDR3 sequence: CASSEYRDRGQYF. CDR3 nucleotide sequence: TGTGCCAGCAGTGAATACAGGGACAGAGGGCAGTACTTC.

This chain uses TRBV2 with TRBJ2-3; the D is unclear. Germline CDR1 is SNHLY and CDR2 is FYNNEI. This CDR3 comprises 13 residues. Trimming stripped 5 bases from V and 0 bases from J, with 6 bases between. The CDR3 nucleotides read TGTGCCAGCAGTATAGTAAGCACAGATACGCAGTATTTT. Its translation: CASSIVSTDTQYF.

This chain uses TRBV10-3 with TRBJ2-3; 16 positions agree with TRBD2. Losses at the gene ends were 1 base for V and 0 bases for J; bases not matched to a gene: 10. Germline loops: CDR1 ENHRY, CDR2 SYGVKD. The CDR3 loop spans 21 amino acids. This chain's CDR3 is CAISEFRPGLAGGGSTDTQYF. The CDR3 coding sequence is TGTGCCATCAGTGAGTTCCGACCGGGACTAGCGGGAGGGGGAAGCACAGATACGCAGTATTTT.

The J gene is TRBJ2-2, the V gene TRBV4-3; a possible D gene is TRBD1 (5 bases). V dropped 1 base and J dropped 6 bases, with 9 bases sitting between them. The CDR3 is made up of 14 amino acids. Germline CDR1 and CDR2: LGHNA and YSLEER. The CDR3 region is CASSQVSGPGELFF. The CDR3, as DNA: TGCGCCAGCAGCCAAGTATCAGGGCCCGGGGAGCTGTTTTTT.

There are a few counts of this clone. This chain links TRBV3-1 (or the pseudogene TRBV3-2) with TRBJ2-1; TRBD2 matches 7 bases. Germline V gene lookup returns CDR1 LGHDT and CDR2 YNNKEL (reference sequence). V lost 0 bases to trimming and J lost 6 bases; unmatched junction nucleotides: 5. The CDR3 is made up of 15 amino acids. CDR3 sequence (DNA): TGTGCCAGCAGCCAAGATTATCGGACTAGCAATGAGCAGTTCTTC. Its protein product is CASSQDYRTSNEQFF.

J is TRBJ1-5 and V is TRBV10-3; TRBD1 might be the D (5 bases). The ends were cut back, 2 bases at V and 1 base at J, with 9 bases in the middle. This CDR3 comprises 15 residues. Germline CDR1 reads ENHRY; CDR2 reads SYGVKD. CDR3 sequence: CAISENGGSNQPQHF. CDR3 sequence (DNA): TGTGCCATCAGTGAGAACGGGGGAAGCAATCAGCCCCAGCATTTT.

This clone was recorded a few times. This chain joins TRBV6-6 and TRBJ1-5; TRBD1 agrees at 7 bases. Trimming cost V 5 bases and J 4 bases; bases outside gene matches: 5. Germline values: CDR1 MNHNY, CDR2 SVGAGI (reference sequence). The length of the CDR3 is 14 residues. The CDR3 loop reads CASSPPGGNQPQHF. The DNA of the CDR3 is TGTGCCAGCAGTCCTCCAGGGGGGAATCAGCCCCAGCATTTT.

The genes are TRBV7-2 and TRBJ1-2; 9 bases are a match to TRBD1. The CDR3 runs to 15 residues. After removal of 5 bases from V and 7 bases from J, the junction contained 11 bases not matched to a gene. Germline V gene lookup returns CDR1 SGHTA and CDR2 FQGNSA. The chain's CDR3 is CASSLLPGQGSGYTF. The CDR3 nucleotides are TGTGCCAGCAGCCTACTCCCGGGACAGGGTAGTGGCTACACCTTC.

This clone was observed a handful of times. The genes are TRBV18 and TRBJ1-5, with 9 bases fitting TRBD1. CDR3 length: 13 amino acids. In germline, CDR1 is KGHSH, CDR2 LQKENI. V shed 4 bases and J 8 bases; nucleotides not matched to a gene: 3. The CDR3 DNA follows: TGTGCCAGCTCACAACAGGGGGCTGAGCCCCAGCATTTT. It specifies CASSQQGAEPQHF.

The sample holds one count of this clone. The chain couples TRBV19 to TRBJ1-4; D uncertain. The germline V gene encodes CDR1 LNHDA and CDR2 SQIVND (reference sequence). Between the trimmed V and J ends, which lost 3 bases and 3 bases, there was a span of 8 bases. This CDR3 is built from 14 residues. As DNA, the CDR3 is TGTGCCAGTAGTATCGAGACACCTAATGAAAAACTGTTTTTT. This translates into CASSIETPNEKLFF.

The chain recombines TRBV2 with TRBJ2-5; D remains unclear. V dropped 6 bases and J dropped 2 bases, with 13 bases sitting between them. CDR3 size: 14 residues. Germline lookup yields CDR1 SNHLY and CDR2 FYNNEI. CDR3 protein: CASRGTAGQETQYF. Here the CDR3 DNA reads TGTGCCAGCAGGGGCACAGCAGGACAAGAGACCCAGTACTTC.

The V gene is TRBV3-1 (or the pseudogene TRBV3-2), the J gene TRBJ2-7; 7 bases fit TRBD1. J gave up 2 bases and V 4 bases, and 8 bases lay outside the gene matches. This CDR3 is 15 amino acids long. Germline CDR1 is LGHDT and CDR2 is YNNKEL (reference sequence). The CDR3 here is CASSPTGPFPYEQYF. The CDR3 region has the DNA TGTGCCAGCAGCCCGACAGGGCCCTTTCCCTACGAGCAGTACTTC.

This sequence joins TRBV21-1 and TRBJ2-1; the table's D call, TRBD2, has no DNA check behind it. TRBV21-1 is a recognized pseudogene. CDR3 length equals 18 residues. The CDR3: CASSKRKVERGLYNEQFF. CDR3 nucleotide sequence: TGTGCCAGCAGCAAAAGAAAGGTTGAGCGGGGGCTCTACAATGAGCAGTTCTTC.

The chain carries TRBV5-1 and TRBJ2-6; D is unclear. The CDR3 spans 18 residues. Per the germline V gene, CDR1 is SGHRS and CDR2 is YFSETQ. Trimming removed 1 base from V and 0 bases from J, with 14 bases in between. The CDR3 DNA is TGCGCCAGCAGCTTGATCCGTTACTCAAGCTCTGGGGCCAACGTCCTGACTTTC. It encodes CASSLIRYSSSGANVLTF.

The chain carries TRBV7-6 and TRBJ1-6; 8 bases are shared with TRBD1. Germline-derived CDR1 and CDR2 are SGHVS and FNYEAQ. J lost 6 bases, V lost 5 bases, and 9 bases had no gene match. This CDR3 spans 16 amino acids. CDR3 sequence (DNA): TGTGCCAGCAGCCAAGAGCCGGGACAGGTTAATTCACCCCTCCACTTT. Translation gives CASSQEPGQVNSPLHF.